This T cell receptor beta chain is from a study of tumor and adjacent non-tumor tissue in lung cancer. Study in general: Samples averaged about 3.8 million productive TCRbeta reads each. Points from the study as a whole: In normal lung, the top 100 clones were significantly more dominant than in tumor. Significantly higher TCR diversity was found in tumor than normal lung.

Deletions cut 3 bases from V and 8 bases from J, with 19 bases between. The CDR3 has 16 amino acids. The template was RNA from unsorted bulk tissue. More than 3 cm separated this lung sample from the edge of the tumor. The library came from three nested PCR rounds adapted from ARM-PCR protocols. TCRdb reprocessed the multiplex PCR reads via MiXCR and lists one record per CDR3 protein. The sample yields nearly 50,000 distinct CDR3 sequences, roughly two thirds seen once. Of note for this clonotype: The antigen is unknown.

The clonotype was recovered from a woman in her 70s with non-small cell lung cancer. The rearrangement links TRBV23-1 to TRBJ1-4; D is uncertain. TRBV23-1 is an ORF for which the function is uncertain. The sequencing sample was made of distant non-tumor lung tissue. The CDR3 protein is CASSHPSGSWAEKLFF. CDR3 DNA: TGCGCCAGCAGTCACCCCTCCGGGTCATGGGCGGAAAAACTGTTTTTT.